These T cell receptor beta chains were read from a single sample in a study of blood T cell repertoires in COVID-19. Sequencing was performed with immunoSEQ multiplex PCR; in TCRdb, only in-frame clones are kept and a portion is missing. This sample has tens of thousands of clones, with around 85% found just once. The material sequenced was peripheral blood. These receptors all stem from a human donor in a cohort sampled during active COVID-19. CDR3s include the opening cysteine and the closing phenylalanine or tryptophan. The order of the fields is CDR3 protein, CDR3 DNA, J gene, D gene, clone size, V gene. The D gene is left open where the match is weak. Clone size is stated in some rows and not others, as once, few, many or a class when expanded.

CDR3: CASSRAGGNQPQHF
DNA: TGTGCCAGCTCCCGAGCAGGGGGCAATCAGCCCCAGCATTTT
J: TRBJ1-5
D: NA
size: NA
V: TRBV18

CDR3: CASSPDRGLDRAGELFF
DNA: TGCGCCAGCAGCCCCGACAGGGGATTGGACCGCGCCGGGGAGCTGTTTTTT
J: TRBJ2-2
D: TRBD1
size: NA
V: TRBV5-1

CDR3: CASSLDGTGSTGELFF
DNA: TGTGCCAGCAGCTTGGACGGGACAGGATCCACCGGGGAGCTGTTTTTT
J: TRBJ2-2
D: TRBD1
size: NA
V: TRBV5-6

CDR3: CASSAQRRQGSVLKLFF
DNA: TGTGCCAGCAGCGCACAACGTCGACAGGGTAGCGTGTTGAAACTGTTTTTT
J: TRBJ1-4
D: TRBD1
size: NA
V: TRBV2

CDR3: CASSHGGQGKNEQFF
DNA: TGTGCCAGCAGCCACGGGGGGCAGGGTAAAAATGAGCAGTTCTTC
J: TRBJ2-1
D: NA
size: medium-sized
V: TRBV25-1

CDR3: CASSPLRVGYEQYF
DNA: TGTGCCAGCTCACCACTGAGGGTGGGTTACGAGCAGTACTTC
J: TRBJ2-7
D: NA
size: NA
V: TRBV18

CDR3: CSVEVTGVNYEQYF
DNA: TGCAGCGTTGAAGTTACAGGGGTGAACTACGAGCAGTACTTC
J: TRBJ2-7
D: TRBD1
size: NA
V: TRBV29-1

CDR3: CASSPTPGGSTDTQYF
DNA: TGCGCCAGCAGCCCTACCCCAGGGGGTAGCACAGATACGCAGTATTTT
J: TRBJ2-3
D: TRBD1
size: NA
V: TRBV4-1

CDR3: CASRQETGGKYEQYF
DNA: TGTGCCAGCAGGCAAGAGACAGGGGGCAAGTACGAGCAGTACTTC
J: TRBJ2-7
D: TRBD1
size: NA
V: TRBV28

CDR3: CSASQGSSNTEAFF
DNA: TGCAGTGCTAGTCAGGGTTCGTCGAACACTGAAGCTTTCTTT
J: TRBJ1-1
D: NA
size: NA
V: TRBV20-1

CDR3: CASSTRTGLSYEQYF
DNA: TGTGCCAGCAGCACCCGGACAGGGCTGTCCTACGAGCAGTACTTC
J: TRBJ2-7
D: TRBD1
size: NA
V: TRBV11-2

CDR3: CASSGYTRAQYTDTQYF
DNA: TGTGCCAGCAGTGGGTACACTAGGGCCCAATACACAGATACGCAGTATTTT
J: TRBJ2-3
D: NA
size: NA
V: TRBV2

CDR3: CASSRTGSSTDTQYF
DNA: TGTGCCAGCAGCCGGACAGGCTCTAGCACAGATACGCAGTATTTT
J: TRBJ2-3
D: TRBD1
size: NA
V: TRBV11-3

CDR3: CASSLGGTSRGTYGYTF
DNA: TGTGCCAGCAGCTTAGGTGGGACTTCGAGAGGAACCTATGGCTACACCTTC
J: TRBJ1-2
D: NA
size: NA
V: TRBV11-2

CDR3: CASSWAGGNEQFF
DNA: TGTGCCAGCAGCTGGGCAGGGGGAAATGAGCAGTTCTTC
J: TRBJ2-1
D: TRBD1
size: NA
V: TRBV7-3

CDR3: CASSSPNQPQHF
DNA: TGTGCCAGCAGCTCTCCTAATCAGCCCCAGCATTTT
J: TRBJ1-5
D: NA
size: NA
V: TRBV7-2

CDR3: CASSYRQGDYGYTF
DNA: TGTGCCAGCTCATATAGACAGGGTGACTATGGCTACACCTTC
J: TRBJ1-2
D: TRBD1
size: NA
V: TRBV18

CDR3: CASSYLGGGNVNEQFF
DNA: TGTGCCAGCAGTTATTTGGGCGGGGGGAACGTAAATGAGCAGTTCTTC
J: TRBJ2-1
D: TRBD2
size: NA
V: TRBV27

CDR3: CASSFGQNTEAFF
DNA: TGTGCCAGCAGTTTTGGACAAAACACTGAAGCTTTCTTT
J: TRBJ1-1
D: NA
size: NA
V: TRBV6-2/TRBV6-3

CDR3: CASSESGQQETQYF
DNA: TGTGCCAGCAGCGAATCCGGACAGCAAGAGACCCAGTACTTC
J: TRBJ2-5
D: NA
size: NA
V: TRBV6-6

CDR3: CASSIRGTGAEAFF
DNA: TGTGCCAGTAGTATAAGGGGGACAGGAGCTGAAGCTTTCTTT
J: TRBJ1-1
D: TRBD1
size: NA
V: TRBV19

CDR3: CASSPQTGHSKGEPQHF
DNA: TGTGCCAGCAGTCCCCAGACAGGGCACTCCAAGGGGGAGCCCCAGCATTTT
J: TRBJ1-5
D: TRBD1
size: NA
V: TRBV28

CDR3: CATGTGGTGELFF
DNA: TGTGCCACCGGGACAGGGGGTACCGGGGAGCTGTTTTTT
J: TRBJ2-2
D: TRBD1
size: NA
V: TRBV18

CDR3: CAWSPTRSGANVLTF
DNA: TGTGCCTGGAGTCCCACACGCTCTGGGGCCAACGTCCTGACTTTC
J: TRBJ2-6
D: NA
size: NA
V: TRBV30

CDR3: CASSRTVGEEDTQYF
DNA: TGTGCCAGCAGTAGGACTGTAGGGGAGGAAGATACGCAGTATTTT
J: TRBJ2-3
D: NA
size: NA
V: TRBV5-5

CDR3: CASSYAGTSGETQYF
DNA: TGTGCCAGCAGTTACGCCGGGACTAGCGGCGAGACCCAGTACTTC
J: TRBJ2-5
D: TRBD2
size: NA
V: TRBV6-2/TRBV6-3

CDR3: CASTPTSRSPLHF
DNA: TGTGCCAGCACTCCTACGTCTAGGTCACCCCTCCACTTT
J: TRBJ1-6
D: NA
size: NA
V: TRBV6-6

CDR3: CAGSEVGGMWELFF
DNA: TGTGCCGGCAGTGAAGTCGGGGGTATGTGGGAGCTGTTTTTT
J: TRBJ2-2
D: NA
size: NA
V: TRBV6-1

CDR3: CASRKGQSGEAFF
DNA: TGTGCCAGCAGGAAGGGACAGTCGGGTGAAGCTTTCTTT
J: TRBJ1-1
D: TRBD1
size: NA
V: TRBV27

CDR3: CATSRDRGSGIGEQYF
DNA: TGTGCCACCAGCAGAGATAGGGGTAGCGGGATAGGGGAGCAGTACTTC
J: TRBJ2-7
D: TRBD2
size: NA
V: TRBV15

CDR3: CASRPRTVSGANVLTF
DNA: TGTGCCAGCAGACCGAGGACAGTCTCTGGGGCCAACGTCCTGACTTTC
J: TRBJ2-6
D: NA
size: once
V: TRBV28

CDR3: CASRPAGGSEAFF
DNA: TGTGCCAGCAGACCCGCAGGGGGCTCTGAAGCTTTCTTT
J: TRBJ1-1
D: TRBD1
size: NA
V: TRBV12-3/TRBV12-4

CDR3: CASSRRTSGGRNEQFF
DNA: TGTGCCAGCTCACGGCGGACAAGCGGGGGCCGGAATGAGCAGTTCTTC
J: TRBJ2-1
D: TRBD2
size: NA
V: TRBV18

CDR3: CASSLSWGDRSTEAFF
DNA: TGTGCCAGCAGCTTATCATGGGGGGACAGGAGCACTGAAGCTTTCTTT
J: TRBJ1-1
D: TRBD1
size: NA
V: TRBV7-2

CDR3: CASSLRQGSDEQFF
DNA: TGTGCCAGCAGCCTCCGACAGGGGTCGGATGAGCAGTTCTTC
J: TRBJ2-1
D: TRBD1
size: NA
V: TRBV9

CDR3: CASSLARQGNTEAFF
DNA: TGTGCCAGCAGCTTAGCCCGACAGGGAAACACTGAAGCTTTCTTT
J: TRBJ1-1
D: TRBD1
size: NA
V: TRBV7-2

CDR3: CASSTTGGTYEQYF
DNA: TGTGCCAGCAGCACCACAGGGGGTACCTACGAGCAGTACTTC
J: TRBJ2-7
D: TRBD1
size: NA
V: TRBV6-6

CDR3: CASTKGGAADTQYF
DNA: TGTGCCAGCACCAAAGGGGGGGCGGCAGATACGCAGTATTTT
J: TRBJ2-3
D: NA
size: NA
V: TRBV7-3

CDR3: CATSSWGSSYEQYF
DNA: TGTGCCACTAGCAGTTGGGGAAGCTCCTACGAGCAGTACTTC
J: TRBJ2-7
D: NA
size: NA
V: TRBV6-5

CDR3: CASSFGGANNSPLHF
DNA: TGTGCCAGCAGCTTCGGGGGGGCCAATAATTCACCCCTCCACTTT
J: TRBJ1-6
D: NA
size: NA
V: TRBV5-6

CDR3: CASTPVGGETQYF
DNA: TGCGCCAGCACCCCCGTGGGGGGGGAGACCCAGTACTTC
J: TRBJ2-5
D: TRBD2
size: NA
V: TRBV5-1

CDR3: CASSLVQTRANYGYTF
DNA: TGTGCCAGCAGCTTGGTGCAGACAAGAGCTAACTATGGCTACACCTTC
J: TRBJ1-2
D: NA
size: NA
V: TRBV5-4

CDR3: CASSRGTSGGMKETQYF
DNA: TGCGCCAGCAGCCGCGGGACTAGCGGGGGGATGAAAGAGACCCAGTACTTC
J: TRBJ2-5
D: TRBD2
size: NA
V: TRBV4-1

CDR3: CASSRTRDSTTSQYF
DNA: TGTGCCAGCAGCCGTACAAGGGACTCTACTACGTCGCAGTACTTC
J: TRBJ2-7
D: NA
size: once
V: TRBV3-1/TRBV3-2

CDR3: CASSQDSVDRVSQPQHF
DNA: TGTGCCAGCAGCCAAGATTCGGTAGACAGGGTAAGTCAGCCCCAGCATTTT
J: TRBJ1-5
D: TRBD1
size: NA
V: TRBV3-1/TRBV3-2

CDR3: CASSPARGVPHEQYF
DNA: TGTGCCAGCAGCCCAGCACGGGGGGTTCCCCACGAGCAGTACTTC
J: TRBJ2-7
D: TRBD2
size: NA
V: TRBV7-2

CDR3: CASSPLGGTDTQYF
DNA: TGTGCCAGCTCACCATTAGGGGGCACAGATACGCAGTATTTT
J: TRBJ2-3
D: NA
size: NA
V: TRBV18

CDR3: CASSEAHGGTGYSNEQFF
DNA: TGTGCCAGCAGTGAAGCGCATGGCGGGACAGGGTATAGCAATGAGCAGTTCTTC
J: TRBJ2-1
D: TRBD1
size: NA
V: TRBV6-1

CDR3: CASSPGTDNLGELFF
DNA: TGTGCCAGCAGTCCCGGGACAGATAATCTCGGGGAGCTGTTTTTT
J: TRBJ2-2
D: TRBD1
size: NA
V: TRBV11-3

CDR3: CASSPGQGAGPWSSPLHF
DNA: TGCGCCAGCAGCCCGGGACAGGGGGCCGGTCCATGGAGTTCACCCCTCCACTTT
J: TRBJ1-6
D: TRBD1
size: few
V: TRBV4-1